This T cell receptor (beta chain) emerged from a study of OX40 agonist ivuxolimab in advanced cancers. Broader study findings: Circulating CD4+ and CD8+ T cells showed clonal expansion by week 6 at 0.1 to 3.0 mg/kg. Expanded peripheral T cells had an undetermined antigen specificity.

As to this clone: Its antigen is currently unknown.

Assay used: immunoSEQ multiplex PCR; TCRdb lists only in-frame clones, some missing. Among 80,000 to 95,000 clones listed, under 95% were seen once. Trimming removed 0 bases from V and 1 base from J, with 12 bases in between. CDR3 length: 16 residues. Germline V lookup: CDR1 SGHNT, CDR2 YYREEE (reference sequence). The sequence was collected from an adult with an advanced solid tumor such as melanoma, head and neck, liver or kidney cancer. The J gene is TRBJ2-3, the V gene TRBV5-4; D uncertain. The sample in question was CD4+ or CD8+ T cells sorted from blood, obtained in a trial of the OX40 agonist ivuxolimab. The CDR3 sequence is CASSLVVRVGTDTQYF. CDR3 sequence (DNA): TGTGCCAGCAGCTTGGTAGTCCGGGTTGGCACAGATACGCAGTATTTT.